The entry below gives a single T cell receptor (beta chain) sequence along with its context. The antigen it recognizes is unknown. No much larger clone exists at a distance of one base, and base qualities are not known. The entry originates in a study of siplizumab effects on memory and regulatory T cells (dated by TCRdb to between 2018 and 2021). About the study as a whole: The study looked at the effect of siplizumab, an anti-CD2 antibody, on alloreactive T-cell subsets in allogeneic mixed lymphocyte reactions made from human PBMCs.

Receptor amplification or capture employed the immunoSEQ multiplex PCR assay. Around 9.9 x 10^4 TCR templates per sample were assayed by the deep sequencing platform. Genomic DNA extracted from sorted T cells was the material used for TCRbeta CDR3 sequencing. The authors' analysis ran thus. The R programming language was used for clonal analysis of the TCRbeta CDR3 data. Alloreactive CD4+ and CD8+ clones were identified by comparing unstimulated samples to CFSE-low samples taken after the reaction. By matching sequences to the repertoires of sorted unstimulated Treg and non-Treg cells, each alloreactive CD4+ clone was assigned a regulatory or non-regulatory origin. Here the immuneACCESS table is served through TCRdb, limited to in-frame sequences with V and J called. Missing clones are a known gap in these copies; in checked studies unresolved V genes cover under half, and the rest lacks a known reason. V, J and clone size reflect that table, while D and trimming were determined from the DNA. The sample contains roughly 26,000 clones, 80% to 90% of them found a single time. The ten largest clonotypes hold approximately 24% of the sample.

Including cysteine and phenylalanine, the CDR3 has 15 amino acids. The DNA shown is the 45-base CDR3, in frame from base 1. CDR1 and CDR2, per the germline V gene (reference sequence), are SEHNR and FQNEAQ. V ends up 6 bases short and J 5 bases short, with an unmatched junction base count of 8. Unstimulated CD4+ memory cells were also sequenced in three donor pairs, together with CD4+ naive, CD8+ TEMRA, CD8+ naive and CD8+ effector memory subsets. Sorted unstimulated T cells and proliferating T cells recovered from mixed lymphocyte reactions were subjected to TCRbeta CDR3 sequencing. Fresh whole blood from over eight HLA-typed healthy donors served as the source for isolating PBMCs. Paper-wide results and their limitations: Because sequences at frequencies below about 10^-5 were poorly captured, only a minor fraction of alloreactive clones could be mapped back to unstimulated subsets. The cumulative frequency of alloreactive sequences that could be traced back to unstimulated CD4+ memory T cells was significantly reduced by siplizumab. For roughly 75-96% of proliferating CD4+ or CD8+ clones, no naive or memory phenotype could be assigned. No functional confirmation was obtained for the suppressive function of proliferating Tregs from siplizumab cultures. Compared with memory T cells, unstimulated naive T cells appeared more diverse, and naive cells seemed to make a substantial contribution to the alloresponse. Among mappable alloreactive CD4+ clones, an average Treg-derived fraction of about 69% was observed with siplizumab, compared with roughly 25% in control reactions.

The chain joins TRBV7-9 to TRBJ2-2, with 8 bases aligning to TRBD2. The TCR sequence derives from a human donor in good health. Input material: memory CD4+ T cells sorted from blood. This specimen's cell subset or site label, per the study, means: unstimulated CD4+ memory T cells. The CDR3 loop reads CASRMGTSLTGELFF. The DNA sequence is TGTGCCAGCAGGATGGGGACTAGTCTTACCGGGGAGCTGTTTTTT.